Below are 21 T cell receptor beta chains sequenced from a single sample in a study of blood T cells in healthy people across ages. A second PCR, run for about 7 to 11 cycles, used a sample-barcoded 5' primer plus a J-beta primer mix. TCRdb reanalysed the 5' RACE reads using MiXCR and keeps one entry per CDR3 protein. The data contain 1.5 million to 2 million distinct CDR3 sequences, 49% of them seen just once; the ten biggest clones take up about 2.1%. Sequencing was carried out using blood. The receptors were gathered from a woman aged 40 to 55 in good health.

This chain joins TRBV20-1 and TRBJ2-7; maybe TRBD2 (6 bases). Per the germline V gene, CDR1 is DFQATT and CDR2 is SNEGSKA (reference sequence). CDR3 length: 15 amino acids. The V gene lost 6 bases and the J gene lost 1 base, with 19 bases spanning the gap. Here the CDR3 DNA reads TGCAGTGCGCCCAACCGGAGGGTCAGGTCCTACGAGCAGTACTTC. The encoded protein is CSAPNRRVRSYEQYF.

The CDR3 DNA is TGTGCCAGCAGTGCAGCCGGTGGGCAGGGGGCCAACGAGCAGTACTTC. Amino acid sequence: CASSAAGGQGANEQYF. J is TRBJ2-7 and V is TRBV5-4; 8 bases align to TRBD1. This CDR3 contains 16 residues. V lost 5 bases, J lost 5 bases, and 15 bases stayed unmatched. Germline values: CDR1 SGHNT, CDR2 YYREEE (reference sequence).

This clonotype was detected only a few times. J is TRBJ2-6 and V is TRBV6-2 or TRBV6-3; a possible D gene is TRBD1 (5 bases). This CDR3 contains 18 residues. Germline CDR1 and CDR2: MNHEY and SVGEGT. The V end lost 6 bases, the J end lost 0 bases, and 18 bases lay between the germline ends. Here the CDR3 DNA reads TGTGCCAGCAGCCGAGGACACCACACACCCTCTGGGGCCAACGTCCTGACTTTC. Translated: CASSRGHHTPSGANVLTF.

The chain is built from TRBV27 and TRBJ2-3; the match to TRBD2 covers 11 bases. CDR3 size: 15 residues. With V trimmed by 5 bases and J by 5 bases, 6 bases remained unmatched. Germline V gene sequence: CDR1 MNHEY, CDR2 SMNVEV (reference sequence). The CDR3: CASSPTSGVLDTQYF. The CDR3 region has the DNA TGTGCCAGCAGTCCGACTAGCGGGGTTCTAGATACGCAGTATTTT.

The genes are TRBV28 and TRBJ2-5; unclear D gene. CDR3 length: 12 residues. Trimming left V 6 bases short and J 4 bases short, with 9 bases between. Germline V gene data show CDR1 as MDHEN and CDR2 as SYDVKM. CDR3 in amino acids: CASSSSIETQYF. In nucleotides, the CDR3 is TGTGCCAGCAGCTCTTCCATAGAGACCCAGTACTTC. Looking up the rest from reference TRBV28 and TRBJ2-5 gives the full variable domain: DVKVTQSSRYLVKRTGEKVFLECVQDMDHENMFWYRQDPGLGLRLIYFSYDVKMKEKGDIPEGYSVSREKKERFSLILESASTNQTSMYLCASSSSIETQYFGPGTRLLVL.

This clonotype was counted a few times. The chain has TRBV5-1 and TRBJ2-3; 12 bases match TRBD2. The CDR3 extends over 16 amino acids. Germline CDR1 SGHRS, CDR2 YFSETQ. The J segment lost 6 bases and the V segment lost 4 bases, leaving 9 bases of the junction unmatched. The CDR3 reads CASSILTSGGTDTQYF. The DNA for the CDR3 is TGCGCCAGCAGCATCTTGACTAGCGGGGGAACTGATACGCAGTATTTT.

The chain employs TRBV6-2 or TRBV6-3 and TRBJ2-4; perhaps TRBD2 as D (6 bases). Between the trimmed V and J ends, which lost 0 bases and 0 bases, there was a span of 15 bases. The germline CDR1 and CDR2 sequences are MNHEY and SVGEGT. The CDR3 length is 18 residues. CDR3 DNA: TGTGCCAGCAGTTACTCGTTCGGGGACGGGGGAGCCAAAAACATTCAGTACTTC. Translating it yields CASSYSFGDGGAKNIQYF.

This chain joins TRBV7-9 and TRBJ1-2; a possible D gene is TRBD1 (6 bases). Germline V gene data show CDR1 as SEHNR and CDR2 as FQNEAQ (reference sequence). V lost 5 bases and J lost 4, with 17 bases in between. The CDR3 is 15 residues long. In nucleotides, the CDR3 is TGTGCCAGCAGCATAAATAACAGGGAAATCTATGGCTACACCTTC. As protein: CASSINNREIYGYTF.

The J gene is TRBJ2-7, the V gene TRBV7-9; D may be TRBD1 (6 bases). Germline CDR1 and CDR2: SEHNR and FQNEAQ (reference sequence). Deletions cut 9 bases from V and 0 bases from J, with 18 bases between. The CDR3 spans 15 residues. The CDR3 reads CARSLQGDTSYEQYF. In nucleotides, the CDR3 is TGTGCCAGGTCATTACAGGGCGATACCTCCTACGAGCAGTACTTC.

This sequence joins TRBV6-5 and TRBJ1-2; tentative D call: TRBD1 (5 bases). CDR1 and CDR2 from the germline V gene are MNHEY and SVGAGI. The CDR3 consists of 14 residues. Deletions cut 6 bases from V and 4 bases from J, with 15 bases between. CDR3 loop: CASSSQGRAYGYTF. The CDR3 nucleotides read TGTGCCAGCAGCAGCCAGGGCAGGGCCTATGGCTACACCTTC.

The gene calls are TRBV3-1 and TRBJ2-3; 7 bases fit TRBD2. Germline V gene sequence: CDR1 LGHDT, CDR2 YNNKEL (reference sequence). The J segment lost 3 bases and the V segment lost 3 bases, leaving 9 bases of the junction unmatched. This CDR3 spans 16 amino acids. The CDR3 DNA is TGTGCCAGCAGCCAGGAGCGGGGCCCAGGGACAGATACGCAGTATTTT. It encodes CASSQERGPGTDTQYF.

The chain joins TRBV5-6 to TRBJ2-1; 12 nucleotides match TRBD2. J lost 9 bases, V lost 5 bases, and 12 bases had no gene match. Per the germline V gene, CDR1 is SGHDT and CDR2 is YYEEEE. This CDR3 comprises 16 residues. This CDR3 is CASSDALAGGRSEQFF. CDR3 nucleotides: TGTGCCAGCAGTGATGCCCTAGCGGGGGGGCGTAGTGAGCAGTTCTTC. Full variable domain (rest looked up from reference TRBV5-6 and TRBJ2-1): DAGVTQSPTHLIKTRGQQVTLRCSPKSGHDTVSWYQQALGQGPQFIFQYYEEEERQRGNFPDRFSGHQFPNYSSELNVNALLLGDSALYLCASSDALAGGRSEQFFGPGTRLTVL.

The chain combines TRBV5-6 with TRBJ2-1; TRBD2 matches at 14 bases. Germline V gives CDR1 SGHDT, CDR2 YYEEEE. Trimming took 2 bases from V and 8 from J; bases not matched to a gene: 3. The CDR3 sequence is 15 residues long. CDR3 in DNA: TGTGCCAGCAGCTTTGGACTAGCGGGGGGAGATGAGCAGTTCTTC. It codes for CASSFGLAGGDEQFF.

This clonotype turned up a few times. DNA for the CDR3: TGCAGTGCTACCTTGACAGATACGCAGTATTTT. Its protein is CSATLTDTQYF. The rearrangement uses TRBV20-1 and TRBJ2-3; D gene unclear. V lost 4 bases, J lost 3 bases, and 5 bases lay in between. This CDR3 has 11 amino acids. Germline CDR1 and CDR2: DFQATT and SNEGSKA (reference sequence).

The rearrangement joins TRBV7-9 to TRBJ2-3, with no clear D. The CDR3 is made up of 12 amino acids. CDR1 is SEHNR, CDR2 FQNEAQ, per germline (reference sequence). V lost 6 bases and J 2 bases, leaving 6 bases between the germline ends. The DNA for the CDR3 is TGTGCCAGCAGGGGGATCACAGATACGCAGTATTTT. As protein: CASRGITDTQYF.

V and J are TRBV2 and TRBJ2-3; D may be TRBD1 or TRBD2 (5 bases each). Germline CDR1 reads SNHLY; CDR2 reads FYNNEI. The CDR3 covers 15 residues. Trimming took 1 base from V and 1 from J, leaving 9 bases between them. The CDR3 DNA reads as TGTGCCAGCAGTGAAGTTCCGGGACGCACAGATACGCAGTATTTT. The encoded protein is CASSEVPGRTDTQYF.

The rearrangement links TRBV5-5 to TRBJ2-5; D is uncertain. The better agreement between TRBJ2-7 and the DNA end casts doubt on the J call. This CDR3 has 14 residues. CDR1 and CDR2 from the germline V gene are SGHKS and YYEKEE (reference sequence). The chain's CDR3 is CASSSELEPYEQYF. The CDR3 DNA reads TGTGCCAGCAGCTCGGAGTTGGAGCCCTACGAGCAGTACTTC.

V and J are TRBV2 and TRBJ1-4, with a possible D match to TRBD1 (5 bases). With 6 bases removed from V and 5 bases from J, the gap between germline ends came to 7 bases. The CDR3 loop spans 12 amino acids. The germline V gene has CDR1 SNHLY and CDR2 FYNNEI. The CDR3 here is CASRRGNEKLFF. The CDR3 region has the DNA TGTGCCAGCAGACGGGGGAATGAAAAACTGTTTTTT.

The V gene is TRBV4-3, the J gene TRBJ2-1; TRBD1 agrees at 8 bases. The CDR3 is 19 residues long. Germline V CDR1 and CDR2: LGHNA, YSLEER. The trim removed 3 bases at V and 4 bases at J, leaving 17 bases unmatched. CDR3 loop: CASSHRGRLTGQDYNEQFF. CDR3 sequence (DNA): TGCGCCAGCAGCCATAGGGGCCGCCTTACGGGACAGGATTACAATGAGCAGTTCTTC.

Only one count was recorded for this clonotype. J is TRBJ2-1 and V is TRBV6-4, with a tentative D call TRBD2 (6 bases). Germline V CDR1 and CDR2: MRHNA, SNTAGT. This CDR3 region has 15 residues. V was cut by 3 bases and J by 0 bases, with 9 bases left in between. CDR3 region: CASSEETSSYNEQFF. CDR3 coding DNA: TGTGCCAGCAGTGAGGAGACTAGCTCCTACAATGAGCAGTTCTTC.

This clonotype came up a few times. The V gene is TRBV7-2, the J gene TRBJ1-6, with 7 bases identical to TRBD1. The CDR3 contains 15 residues. Germline assignment: CDR1 SGHTA and CDR2 FQGNSA. V was pared by 5 bases and J by 3 bases, with 4 bases of the junction left unmatched. For the CDR3, the DNA is TGTGCCAGCAGCCCCGGACAGGTCTATAATTCACCCCTCCACTTT. This sequence encodes CASSPGQVYNSPLHF.